These T cell receptor beta chains were read from a single sample in a study of beta chain features in type 1 diabetes. Generated by immunoSEQ multiplex PCR, the TCRdb table keeps only in-frame clones and is missing some. The top ten clones hold approximately 0.62% of a sample with roughly 170,000 clones, around an eighth of them seen once. Sequencing was carried out using central memory CD4+ T cells from blood. These receptors originate from a woman between 18 and 30 years old in good health. Each CDR3 is given with its conserved first and last residue. D genes are given only for firm matches. Size tells how often a clone was seen (once, few, many) or the class of an expanded clone, and some rows leave it out.

TRBJ1-1 . TRBV30 . TGTGCCTGGAGCCGCACAAATTGGAACACTGAAGCTTTCTTT CAWSRTNWNTEAFF
TRBJ1-5 few TRBV21-1 . TGTGCCAGCAGCAAATGGGGTACAGGGGATCAGCCCCAGCATTTT CASSKWGTGDQPQHF
TRBJ1-2 . TRBV11-2 TRBD1 TGTGCCAGCAGCCTCGACAGGGCGGTTCCGGGCTACACCTTC CASSLDRAVPGYTF
TRBJ1-1 few TRBV27 . TGTGCCAGCAGTTTAGGGCGGGTTAGGCGGGTGAACACTGAAGCTTTCTTT CASSLGRVRRVNTEAFF
TRBJ1-3 . TRBV9 . TGTGCCAGCAGCGTAGAATTAGCCTCTGGAAACACCATATATTTT CASSVELASGNTIYF
TRBJ2-5 . TRBV7-2 TRBD2 TGTGCCAGCAGCAAGAGCGGGAGTTCAGAGACCCAGTACTTC CASSKSGSSETQYF
TRBJ2-7 . TRBV11-1 TRBD2 TGTGCCAGCAGCTTAACCACTCCGGGACTAGCGGACACCTACGAGCAGTACTTC CASSLTTPGLADTYEQYF
TRBJ1-1 medium-sized TRBV7-9 . TGTGCCAGCAGCTTAGAGGGACGGAGGGGCACTGAAGCTTTCTTT CASSLEGRRGTEAFF
TRBJ1-1 . TRBV6-6 . TGTGCCAGCAGTTTCACTAACACTGAAGCTTTCTTT CASSFTNTEAFF
TRBJ2-7 few TRBV7-2 TRBD2 TGTGCCAGCAGCCTAAGATGGGGACTAGCCGTAGGCTTCTCCTACGAGCAGTACTTC CASSLRWGLAVGFSYEQYF
TRBJ2-5 . TRBV7-7 . TGTGCTAGCAGCTTTAGCGGAGACGGAGAGACCCAGTACTTC CASSFSGDGETQYF
TRBJ1-5 . TRBV2 . TGTGCCAGCCGAGGGGGTACGAGCAATCAGCCCCAGCATTTT CASRGGTSNQPQHF
TRBJ2-5 . TRBV6-6 TRBD1 TGTGCCAGCAGACACAGACAGGGATCAGAGACCCAGTACTTC CASRHRQGSETQYF
TRBJ2-3 . TRBV10-3 TRBD2 TGTGCCACAGCGCCCGGGACTAGCGGGAGAGGGGATACGCAGTATTTT CATAPGTSGRGDTQYF
TRBJ2-1 . TRBV7-8 . TGTGCCACCTCTTCAGAATATTACAATGAGCAGTTCTTC CATSSEYYNEQFF
TRBJ2-3 . TRBV9 . TGTGCCAGCAGCGTAACATGGGATACGCAGTATTTT CASSVTWDTQYF
TRBJ2-1 many TRBV29-1 . TGCAGCGTTGAAGATGCCTTAGCCGATGAGCAGTTCTTC CSVEDALADEQFF
TRBJ2-1 few TRBV11-2 . TGTGCCAGCAGAAGGTCGGCGGGTGAGCAGTTCTTC CASRRSAGEQFF
TRBJ2-7 many TRBV9 . TGTGCCAGCGGCTCCCTCTACGAGCAGTACTTC CASGSLYEQYF
TRBJ1-2 few TRBV14 TRBD1 TGTGCCAGCAGCCCTGCGGGACAGGGTTTTGGCTACACCTTC CASSPAGQGFGYTF
TRBJ1-2 few TRBV28 . TGTGCCAGCAGTTTAAGGAGAGTGGGCTACACCTTC CASSLRRVGYTF
TRBJ2-1 few TRBV7-9 . TGTGCCAGCAGCTTCAGGGATGAGCAGTTCTTC CASSFRDEQFF
TRBJ2-7 . TRBV27 . TGTGCCAGCAGTCCCGGACAGATCTACGAGCAGTACTTC CASSPGQIYEQYF
TRBJ2-5 . TRBV10-3 TRBD2 TGTGCCATCAGTGACTCCGGACTAGCGGGAGGGTGGGAGACCCAGTACTTC CAISDSGLAGGWETQYF
TRBJ2-7 once TRBV28 . TGTGCCACCCGACCTGCAGGGGAACTCGGCTCCTACGAGCAGTACTTC CATRPAGELGSYEQYF
TRBJ1-4 . TRBV6-5 . TGTGCCAGCAGAGACAGAGGTTGGGGTGAAAAACTGTTTTTT CASRDRGWGEKLFF
TRBJ2-3 . TRBV5-6 TRBD1 TGTGCCAGCAGCCGGACAGGGACCACAGATACGCAGTATTTT CASSRTGTTDTQYF
TRBJ2-7 . TRBV10-3 . TGTGCCATCAGTGAGTCAGGGGGATACGAGCAGTACTTC CAISESGGYEQYF
TRBJ1-5 few TRBV11-2 TRBD1 TGTGCCAGCAGCCCCGGGACAGGGTATCAGCCCCAGCATTTT CASSPGTGYQPQHF
TRBJ2-7 . TRBV18 TRBD1 TGTGCCAGCTCACCGACAGGGATTACCTACGAGCAGTACTTC CASSPTGITYEQYF
TRBJ1-1 . TRBV7-9 TRBD1 TGTGCCAGCAGCTTGGGACAGGGAAGGGGTGGCACTGAAGCTTTCTTT CASSLGQGRGGTEAFF